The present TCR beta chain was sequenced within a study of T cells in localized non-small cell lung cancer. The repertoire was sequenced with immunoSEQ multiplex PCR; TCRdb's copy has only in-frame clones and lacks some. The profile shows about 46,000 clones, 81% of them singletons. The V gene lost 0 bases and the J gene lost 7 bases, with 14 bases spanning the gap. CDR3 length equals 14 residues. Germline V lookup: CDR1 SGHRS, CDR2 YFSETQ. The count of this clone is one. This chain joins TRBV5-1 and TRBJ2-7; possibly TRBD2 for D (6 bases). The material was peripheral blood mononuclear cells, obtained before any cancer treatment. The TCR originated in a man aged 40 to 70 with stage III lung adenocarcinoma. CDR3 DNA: TGCGCCAGCAGCTTGGCCTCCGGGGGTGGGGAGCAGTACTTC. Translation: CASSLASGGGEQYF.